These T cell receptor beta chains were read from a single sample in a study of blood T cell repertoires in COVID-19. Profiled with immunoSEQ multiplex PCR; TCRdb holds only in-frame clones, not every one. Among about 54,000 clones listed, 75% to 85% were seen once. The sample consisted of peripheral blood. Every receptor here comes from a woman aged 55-70 years with acute or convalescent COVID-19. CDR3s leave out the opening cysteine and the closing phenylalanine or tryptophan.

j_gene | len | v_gene | CDR3aa
TRBJ2-1 | 13 | TRBV7-2 | ASSLEATSYNEQF
TRBJ1-1 | 13 | TRBV7-8 | ASSLGGLMNTEAF
TRBJ2-1 | 12 | TRBV30 | AWSFRDRDNEQF
TRBJ2-5 | 9 | TRBV7-8 | ASSHQENQY
TRBJ2-5 | 14 | TRBV9 | ASSVEAALGRETQY
TRBJ1-1 | 14 | TRBV14 | ASSLWQGEGDTEAF
TRBJ1-5 | 14 | TRBV30 | AWSVGGPGISQPQH
TRBJ1-4 | 16 | TRBV4-1 | ASATRTGRFTTNEKLF
TRBJ1-1 | 13 | TRBV18 | ASSPRQVRNTEAF
TRBJ2-4 | 11 | TRBV27 | ASKGLAKNIQY
TRBJ1-2 | 11 | TRBV7-9 | APGTQGNYGYT
TRBJ1-1 | 12 | TRBV18 | ASSPGRGNTEAF
TRBJ2-7 | 13 | TRBV7-2 | ASSLGTSGSNEQY
TRBJ2-1 | 17 | TRBV11-2 | ASSFGLARYSFFYNEQF
TRBJ2-7 | 13 | TRBV21-1 | ASSNPKRDSYEQY
TRBJ2-2 | 12 | TRBV5-1 | ASSWGHNTGELF
TRBJ1-1 | 12 | TRBV5-1 | ASRGGQQNTEAF
TRBJ2-7 | 12 | TRBV10-1 | ASSPGTNPYEQY
TRBJ2-1 | 14 | TRBV5-4 | ASSFKAQGGYNEQF
TRBJ2-3 | 12 | TRBV24-1 | ATQGRYQEDTQY
TRBJ2-7 | 12 | TRBV6-6 | ASSYISGIDEQY
TRBJ2-7 | 13 | TRBV5-3 | ARSLVRHSSYEQY
TRBJ1-3 | 17 | TRBV28 | ASRFSATGDPISGNTIY
TRBJ1-1 | 12 | TRBV18 | ASSPPKETGLAF
TRBJ2-1 | 12 | TRBV5-8 | ASTRDQGGNEQF
TRBJ1-6 | 13 | TRBV3-1/TRBV3-2 | ASSGSGAYNSPLH
TRBJ2-2 | 12 | TRBV6-5 | ASRTTLQGGELF
TRBJ2-1 | 15 | TRBV19 | ASSTPVDSGSYNEQF
TRBJ1-5 | 13 | TRBV5-8 | ASSRGQGMNQPQH
TRBJ1-3 | 14 | TRBV6-1 | ASSEKGGASGNTIY
TRBJ2-7 | 9 | TRBV6-2/TRBV6-3 | ASSLRSEQY
TRBJ1-1 | 13 | TRBV9 | ASSAQQFSNTEAF
TRBJ1-2 | 15 | TRBV9 | ASSVALRQGAGYGYT
TRBJ2-1 | 13 | TRBV6-1 | ASSEGGLTYNEQF
TRBJ1-3 | 14 | TRBV13 | ASSLRLSDRGNTIY
TRBJ2-3 | 14 | TRBV2 | ASSPSGGAGVNTQY
TRBJ2-3 | 13 | TRBV18 | ASSPGRGAGPTQY
TRBJ2-1 | 11 | TRBV10-2 | ASSALGGNEQF
TRBJ1-2 | 10 | TRBV5-4 | ASSLVGEGYT
TRBJ2-7 | 12 | TRBV5-1 | ASGRGGSTKEQY